Each of the 16 T cell receptor beta chains below was sequenced from the same sample in a study of OX40 agonist ivuxolimab in advanced cancers. Some clones are missing from TCRdb's copy, which holds only in-frame ones; the method was immunoSEQ multiplex PCR. In the table there are under 55,000 clones, approximately 87% of which are singletons. Source: CD4+ or CD8+ T cells sorted from blood, taken in a trial of the OX40 agonist ivuxolimab. The receptor source for this set is an adult with an advanced solid tumor such as melanoma, head and neck, liver or kidney cancer.

The chain carries TRBV6-1 and TRBJ2-7, with TRBD2 matching 9 bases. The CDR3 has 14 amino acids. Unmatched junction bases numbered 7, after V lost 6 bases and J lost 4 bases. Germline-derived CDR1 and CDR2 are MNHNS and SASEGT. The CDR3: CASRRGGPGYEQYF. In DNA, the CDR3 is TGTGCCAGCAGGCGGGGGGGGCCAGGGTACGAGCAGTACTTC.

V is TRBV27 and J is TRBJ2-7, with D possibly matching TRBD2 (5 bases). CDR1 is MNHEY and CDR2 is SMNVEV in the germline V gene (reference sequence). The CDR3 covers 15 residues. With 5 bases removed from V and 0 bases from J, the gap between germline ends came to 14 bases. The CDR3 loop reads CASSRSGVYSYEQYF. The CDR3 coding sequence is TGTGCCAGCAGTAGGTCCGGGGTCTACTCCTACGAGCAGTACTTC.

This chain joins TRBV5-1 and TRBJ1-4, with D possibly being TRBD1 (6 bases). Germline CDR1 and CDR2: SGHRS and YFSETQ. The CDR3 is 13 amino acids. V was clipped by 1 base and J by 10 bases, with 11 bases between them. The CDR3 reads CASSLIQGAKLFF. DNA for the CDR3: TGCGCCAGCAGCTTGATACAGGGAGCAAAACTGTTTTTT.

The chain links TRBV2 to TRBJ2-7; no definite D call. V was pared by 6 bases and J by 1 base, with 10 bases between. This CDR3 spans 13 amino acids. Per the germline V gene, CDR1 is SNHLY and CDR2 is FYNNEI. Here the CDR3 reads CASSGAGSYEQYF. The CDR3 region has the DNA TGTGCCAGCAGCGGCGCCGGGTCCTACGAGCAGTACTTC.

The chain employs TRBV18 and TRBJ2-5, with a possible D match to TRBD2 (5 bases). There are 14 residues in the CDR3. From germline, CDR1 is KGHSH and CDR2 LQKENI. V shed 4 bases and J shed 1 base, with 10 bases lying between them. For the CDR3, the DNA is TGTGCCAGCTCACTAACCCGGGGCCAAGAGACCCAGTACTTC. Amino acids: CASSLTRGQETQYF.

This clone occurred a few times. This sequence joins TRBV2 and TRBJ1-6; D not certain. The CDR3 totals 16 residues. Germline CDR1 is SNHLY and CDR2 is FYNNEI. Trimming stripped 7 bases from V and 0 bases from J, with 13 bases between. CDR3 sequence: CASTLVASSYNSPLHF. The CDR3 DNA is TGTGCCAGCACCCTCGTTGCGAGCTCCTATAATTCACCCCTCCACTTT. The full variable domain, in which reference TRBV2 and TRBJ1-6 provide the parts outside the CDR3, is EPEVTQTPSHQVTQMGQEVILRCVPISNHLYFYWYRQILGQKVEFLVSFYNNEISEKSEIFDDQFSVERPDGSNFTLKIRSTKLEDSAMYFCASTLVASSYNSPLHFGNGTRLTVT.

The rearrangement links TRBV10-1 to TRBJ2-1; 7 positions agree with TRBD2. Germline V gives CDR1 WNHNN, CDR2 SYGVQD (reference sequence). Trimming cost V 5 bases and J 7 bases; bases outside gene matches: 5. CDR3 length: 13 residues. The CDR3 here is CASSHGGGNEQFF. The CDR3 nucleotides read TGCGCCAGCAGTCACGGCGGGGGAAATGAGCAGTTCTTC.

This clone has a single count. This chain joins TRBV5-1 and TRBJ1-2, with 9 bases that match TRBD1. V gave up 5 bases and J gave up 3 bases; unmatched junction bases: 8. The CDR3 covers 15 residues. The germline V gene encodes CDR1 SGHRS and CDR2 YFSETQ. The CDR3 region is CASRTRTGVDYGYTF. For the CDR3, the DNA is TGCGCCAGCAGAACTCGGACAGGGGTGGACTATGGCTACACCTTC. Filled out from reference TRBV5-1 and TRBJ1-2, the complete variable domain reads KAGVTQTPRYLIKTRGQQVTLSCSPISGHRSVSWYQQTPGQGLQFLFEYFSETQRNKGNFPGRFSGRQFSNSRSEMNVSTLELGDSALYLCASRTRTGVDYGYTFGSGTRLTVV.

V usage is TRBV5-4 and J usage is TRBJ2-1, with a tentative D call TRBD1 (6 bases). V was cut by 0 bases and J by 0 bases, with 7 bases left in between. There are 15 residues in the CDR3. Looked up from germline, CDR1 is SGHNT and CDR2 is YYREEE (reference sequence). CDR3 coding DNA: TGTGCCAGCAGCTTGGGAGGGGGCTCCTACAATGAGCAGTTCTTC. Translating it yields CASSLGGGSYNEQFF.

The V and J genes are TRBV27 and TRBJ2-6, with a weak D call TRBD1 (6 bases). Trimming stripped 6 bases from V and 0 bases from J, with 27 bases between. This CDR3 has 21 residues. CDR1 is MNHEY, CDR2 SMNVEV, per germline (reference sequence). As DNA, the CDR3 is TGTGCCAGCAGCTCGGGACATCTAAGGGGGACGGTTATCTCTGGGGCCAACGTCCTGACTTTC. This translates into CASSSGHLRGTVISGANVLTF.

CDR3 residues: CASSYSGTNEKLFF. The CDR3 DNA follows: TGTGCCAGCAGTTACTCTGGAACTAATGAAAAACTGTTTTTT. The chain recombines TRBV6-6 with TRBJ1-4, with D unclear. The CDR3 is 14 residues long. CDR1 and CDR2 (germline): MNHNY, SVGAGI (reference sequence). Trimming removed 0 bases from V and 1 base from J, with 3 bases in between.

In this sample, this clone turned up once. This chain uses TRBV7-2 with TRBJ2-5, with 12 bases aligning to TRBD1. Trimming at V came to 5 bases and at J to 5 bases, leaving 3 bases not matched to a gene. Germline V gene data show CDR1 as SGHTA and CDR2 as FQGNSA. This CDR3 spans 14 amino acids. CDR3 in DNA: TGTGCCAGCAGCAGGGACAGGGGGCGGGAGACCCAGTACTTC. This sequence encodes CASSRDRGRETQYF.

The chain employs TRBV7-2 and TRBJ2-1, with unresolved D. V was cut by 7 bases and J by 8 bases, with 12 bases left in between. In germline, CDR1 is SGHTA, CDR2 FQGNSA. CDR3 size: 12 residues. CDR3 sequence (DNA): TGTGCCAGCAACTCCAGCCCGGATGAGCAGTTCTTC. Translating it yields CASNSSPDEQFF. Filled out from reference TRBV7-2 and TRBJ2-1, the complete variable domain reads GAGVSQSPSNKVTEKGKDVELRCDPISGHTALYWYRQSLGQGLEFLIYFQGNSAPDKSGLPSDRFSAERTGGSVSTLTIQRTQQEDSAVYLCASNSSPDEQFFGPGTRLTVL.

V is TRBV6-4 and J is TRBJ2-4; unclear D gene. The CDR3 spans 12 residues. CDR1 MRHNA and CDR2 SNTAGT come from the germline V gene. Between the trimmed V and J ends, which lost 2 bases and 5 bases, there was a span of 4 bases. The DNA of the CDR3 is TGTGCCAGCAGTGACAGTCAAAACATTCAGTACTTC. The encoded protein is CASSDSQNIQYF.

This chain uses TRBV9 with TRBJ1-1; D not certain. The CDR3 has 13 residues. The germline V and J ends were trimmed by 0 bases and 7 bases, with 10 bases remaining between them. Germline CDR1 is SGDLS and CDR2 is YYNGEE. The CDR3 DNA reads TGTGCCAGCAGCGTAGTTGCCCCCGGTGAAGCTTTCTTT. It yields the protein CASSVVAPGEAFF.

The V and J genes are TRBV7-2 and TRBJ2-3; 9 bases match TRBD2. J was trimmed by 4 bases and V by 5 bases; bases with no gene match: 13. This CDR3 has 17 amino acids. CDR1 is SGHTA and CDR2 is FQGNSA in the germline V gene. CDR3 loop: CASSPKFAGGPADTQYF. Here the CDR3 DNA reads TGTGCCAGCAGCCCCAAATTTGCGGGGGGGCCTGCAGATACGCAGTATTTT.